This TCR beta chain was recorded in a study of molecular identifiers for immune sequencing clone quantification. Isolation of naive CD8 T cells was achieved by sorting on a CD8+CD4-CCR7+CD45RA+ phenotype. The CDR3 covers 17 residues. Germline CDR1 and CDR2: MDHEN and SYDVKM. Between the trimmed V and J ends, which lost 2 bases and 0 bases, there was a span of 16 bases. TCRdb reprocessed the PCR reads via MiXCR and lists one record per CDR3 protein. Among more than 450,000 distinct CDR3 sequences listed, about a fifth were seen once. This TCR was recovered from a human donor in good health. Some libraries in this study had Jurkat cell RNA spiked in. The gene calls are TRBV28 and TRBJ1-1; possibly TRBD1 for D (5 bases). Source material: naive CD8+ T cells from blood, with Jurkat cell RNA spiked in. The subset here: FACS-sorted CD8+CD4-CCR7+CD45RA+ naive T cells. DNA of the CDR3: TGTGCCAGCAGTTTAGGTATCGGGGGACTGATGAACACTGAAGCTTTCTTT. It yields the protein CASSLGIGGLMNTEAFF.